The clone carrying this TCR beta chain turned up a few times. Its antigen remains unidentified. This sample was taken from a study of blood T cells in healthy people across ages. Across the whole study: Template switching picked up about one barcoded beta molecule for each two T cells.

Total RNA, at least 6 micrograms per sample, came from PBMCs. The authors ran a second PCR of about 7 to 11 cycles using a sample-barcoded 5' primer and a J-beta primer mix. TCRdb reprocessed the 5' RACE reads with MiXCR, giving one entry per CDR3 protein. Among more than 1 million distinct CDR3 sequences listed, around 43% were seen once. Study outcomes and limitations: Donor CMV status was unknown, possibly confounding expanded clonotype changes. Comparison with aged donors showed that long-lived donors had more naive CD4+ cells and higher diversity.

V was shortened by 2 bases and J by 1 base, with 11 bases between the two germline ends. The germline CDR1 and CDR2 sequences are MDHEN and SYDVKM. The CDR3 runs to 15 residues. The source material was blood. This clonotype originated in a woman aged 60 to 75 in good health. The rearrangement joins TRBV28 to TRBJ1-1; the D is unclear. CDR3 nucleotide sequence: TGTGCCAGCAGTTTAACCTCGGCCGCGAACACTGAAGCTTTCTTT. Residues: CASSLTSAANTEAFF.